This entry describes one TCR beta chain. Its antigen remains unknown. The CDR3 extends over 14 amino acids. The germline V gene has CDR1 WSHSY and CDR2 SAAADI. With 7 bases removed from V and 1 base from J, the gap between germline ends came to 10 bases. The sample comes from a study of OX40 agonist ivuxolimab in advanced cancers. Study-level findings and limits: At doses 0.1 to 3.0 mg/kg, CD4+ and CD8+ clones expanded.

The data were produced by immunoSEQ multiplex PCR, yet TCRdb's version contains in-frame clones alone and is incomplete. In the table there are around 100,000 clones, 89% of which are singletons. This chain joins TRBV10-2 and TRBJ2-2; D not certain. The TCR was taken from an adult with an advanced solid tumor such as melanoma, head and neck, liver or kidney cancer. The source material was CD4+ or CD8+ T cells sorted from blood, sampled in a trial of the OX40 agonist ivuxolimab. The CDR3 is CASNVRMNTGELFF. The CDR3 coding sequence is TGCGCCAGCAACGTAAGGATGAACACCGGGGAGCTGTTTTTT.